Shown below are 29 T cell receptor beta chains from a single sample sequenced in a study of blood T cell repertoires in COVID-19. TCRdb's copy holds only in-frame clones and misses some; the assay was immunoSEQ multiplex PCR. The sample lists roughly 280,000 clones, around nine tenths seen once, with roughly 4.9% in the top ten. Sequencing input: peripheral blood. Receptors were obtained from a woman aged 55 to 70 with COVID-19, enrolled during active disease.

The chain couples TRBV10-2 to TRBJ2-3; TRBD1 might be the D (6 bases). This CDR3 has 12 residues. V gave up 6 bases and J gave up 5 bases, with 9 bases separating them. CDR1 is WSHSY, CDR2 SAAADI, per germline. CDR3 in DNA: TGCGCCAGCAGCAGGGGAAGAGATACGCAGTATTTT. This translates into CASSRGRDTQYF.

The DNA of the CDR3 is TGCGCCAGCAGCTTGATTTCAAGGGGGAGCTCCTACGAGCAGTACTTC. It specifies CASSLISRGSSYEQYF. The V and J genes are TRBV5-1 and TRBJ2-7; TRBD1 might be the D (6 bases). The CDR3 consists of 16 residues. Germline V gene sequence: CDR1 SGHRS, CDR2 YFSETQ. V was cut by 1 base and J by 0 bases, with 14 bases left in between.

The chain employs TRBV19 and TRBJ1-5; D uncertain. This CDR3 region has 15 residues. The germline V gene encodes CDR1 LNHDA and CDR2 SQIVND (reference sequence). Trimming left V 2 bases short and J 6 bases short, with 14 bases between. CDR3 bases: TGTGCCAGTAGTATAAGTGAGGTCTCGGGTCAGCCCCAGCATTTT. Translation gives CASSISEVSGQPQHF.

This clone was found a few times. V and J are TRBV6-5 and TRBJ2-3, with 12 bases lining up with TRBD1. The CDR3 has 15 amino acids. J gave up 1 base and V 6 bases, and 2 bases lay outside the gene matches. Germline CDR1 reads MNHEY; CDR2 reads SVGAGI. CDR3 sequence: CASRGQGARTDTQYF. For the CDR3, the DNA is TGTGCCAGCAGGGGACAGGGGGCACGCACAGATACGCAGTATTTT.

The chain is built from TRBV14 and TRBJ2-7, with a weak D call TRBD1 (6 bases). The germline gives CDR1 SGHDN, CDR2 FVKESK. Between the trimmed V and J ends, which lost 5 bases and 1 base, there was a span of 18 bases. The CDR3 runs to 16 residues. CDR3 bases: TGTGCCAGCAGCGATCGTAGACGGACAGAATCCTACGAGCAGTACTTC. This sequence encodes CASSDRRRTESYEQYF.

V usage is TRBV19 and J usage is TRBJ2-5, with a tentative D call TRBD2 (5 bases). This CDR3 region has 14 residues. V was clipped by 4 bases and J by 5 bases, with 14 bases between them. The germline gives CDR1 LNHDA, CDR2 SQIVND (reference sequence). The CDR3 region has the DNA TGTGCCAGTAGTACTAGCAACCGAGGGGAGACCCAGTACTTC. Translating it yields CASSTSNRGETQYF.

V gene TRBV7-2 combines with J gene TRBJ2-7; no clear D. There are 13 residues in the CDR3. Germline assignment: CDR1 SGHTA and CDR2 FQGNSA. Trimming stripped 1 base from V and 4 bases from J, with 8 bases between. The CDR3 spells CASSLEAVYEQYF. CDR3 DNA: TGTGCCAGCAGCTTAGAGGCGGTATACGAGCAGTACTTC.

V is TRBV6-4 and J is TRBJ1-1; D ambiguous. This CDR3 comprises 13 residues. Germline V gene data show CDR1 as MRHNA and CDR2 as SNTAGT. Trimming stripped 3 bases from V and 4 bases from J, with 9 bases between. This CDR3 reads CASSDRSGTEAFF. CDR3 DNA sequence: TGTGCCAGCAGTGATCGTTCGGGCACTGAAGCTTTCTTT.

CDR3 in amino acids: CASSTFKGTNEKLFF. As DNA, the CDR3 is TGTGCCAGTAGTACCTTCAAGGGGACTAATGAAAAACTGTTTTTT. The chain is built from TRBV19 and TRBJ1-4, with D possibly matching TRBD1 (5 bases). V lost 4 bases and J 2 bases, leaving 11 bases between the germline ends. The CDR3 sequence is 15 residues long. Germline assignment: CDR1 LNHDA and CDR2 SQIVND (reference sequence).

For this clone: The junction does not match germline at one end; this may be a read error. The V and J genes are TRBV6-2 or TRBV6-3 and TRBJ1-5; D unresolved. CDR1 is MNHEY, CDR2 SVGEGT, per germline. CDR3 size: 13 residues. CDR3 residues: CASRYSQYQPQHF. For the CDR3, the DNA is TGTGCCAGCAGGTACTCTCAATATCAGCCCCAGCATTTT.

This chain connects TRBV18 to TRBJ2-6, with 8 positions matching TRBD2. V was pared by 3 bases and J by 0 bases, with 4 bases of the junction left unmatched. CDR1 is KGHSH, CDR2 LQKENI, per germline. CDR3 length: 17 residues. The CDR3 nucleotides read TGTGCCAGCTCACCTCTAGCGGGCCGCTCTGGGGCCAACGTCCTGACTTTC. This codes for CASSPLAGRSGANVLTF.

CDR3 loop: CASSLVLQTDGYTF. Here the CDR3 DNA reads TGTGCCAGCAGCTTAGTTTTACAAACCGATGGCTACACCTTC. The V call is TRBV7-9, the J call TRBJ1-2; D gene uncertain. V lost 1 base, J lost 6 bases, and 12 bases lay in between. Per the germline V gene, CDR1 is SEHNR and CDR2 is FQNEAQ (reference sequence). The CDR3 covers 14 residues.

The V gene is TRBV5-1, the J gene TRBJ2-7; D unclear. Germline lookup yields CDR1 SGHRS and CDR2 YFSETQ. Trimming shortened V by 5 bases and J by 7 bases, and 13 bases separated the two germline ends. The CDR3 is 12 residues long. The CDR3 here is CASSPSQWEQYF. CDR3 in DNA: TGCGCCAGCAGTCCCTCCCAGTGGGAGCAGTACTTC.

The CDR3 here is CASSSLAPSDEQYF. CDR3 DNA sequence: TGTGCCAGCTCATCACTAGCCCCATCCGACGAGCAGTACTTC. This chain connects TRBV18 to TRBJ2-7; D is perhaps TRBD2 (6 bases). This CDR3 has 14 amino acids. Germline V lookup: CDR1 KGHSH, CDR2 LQKENI. Trimming stripped 5 bases from V and 5 bases from J, with 16 bases between.

J is TRBJ1-2 and V is TRBV18, with 10 positions matching TRBD1. Germline CDR1 and CDR2: KGHSH and LQKENI. The CDR3 is made up of 13 amino acids. The junction had 3 bases not matched to a gene; V was cut back by 4 bases and J by 7 bases. CDR3 amino acids: CASSRDRGGGYTF. Written as DNA, the CDR3 is TGTGCCAGCTCACGGGACAGGGGCGGTGGCTACACCTTC.

The rearrangement links TRBV30 to TRBJ1-4, with unresolved D. The CDR3 length is 15 residues. V was clipped by 2 bases and J by 8 bases, with 18 bases between them. Per germline, CDR1 GTSNPN and CDR2 SVGIG (reference sequence). As DNA, the CDR3 is TGTGCCTGGAGTTTCTTAGGGCAAGGAGGCGAAAAACTGTTTTTT. This gives the protein CAWSFLGQGGEKLFF. The full variable domain, its missing parts supplied by reference TRBV30 and TRBJ1-4, is SQTIHQWPATLVQPVGSPLSLECTVEGTSNPNLYWYRQAAGRGLQLLFYSVGIGQISSEVPQNLSASRPQDRQFILSSKKLLLSDSGFYLCAWSFLGQGGEKLFFGSGTQLSVL.

The V gene is TRBV5-4, the J gene TRBJ2-5; 10 nucleotides match TRBD2. CDR1 and CDR2 from the germline V gene are SGHNT and YYREEE (reference sequence). This CDR3 spans 15 amino acids. V was pared by 4 bases and J by 2 bases, with 5 bases of the junction left unmatched. The CDR3 DNA is TGTGCCAGCAGCATCCCTAGCGGGAGTCAAGAGACCCAGTACTTC. It is translated as CASSIPSGSQETQYF.

The chain joins TRBV5-6 to TRBJ2-7; D not resolved. Germline CDR1 SGHDT, CDR2 YYEEEE. Between the trimmed V and J ends, which lost 4 bases and 3 bases, there was a span of 11 bases. This CDR3 spans 13 amino acids. The CDR3 sequence: CASSPGSYYEQYF. In DNA, the CDR3 is TGTGCCAGCAGCCCCGGTTCTTACTACGAGCAGTACTTC.

The chain employs TRBV18 and TRBJ1-4; 8 nucleotides line up with TRBD1. This CDR3 is 17 amino acids long. Germline V CDR1 and CDR2: KGHSH, LQKENI. V lost 3 bases and J lost 1; bases outside the gene matches: 7. This chain's CDR3 is CASSPEARGRTNEKLFF. The CDR3 DNA sequence: TGTGCCAGCTCACCCGAGGCCAGGGGGCGAACTAATGAAAAACTGTTTTTT.

This chain uses TRBV7-8 with TRBJ2-5; D ambiguous. Trimming shortened V by 1 base and J by 1 base, and 7 bases separated the two germline ends. The germline V gene has CDR1 SGHVS and CDR2 FQNEAQ. The CDR3 covers 14 residues. CDR3 DNA sequence: TGTGCCAGCAGCTTAGGAGGCAGCCAAGAGACCCAGTACTTC. Translating it yields CASSLGGSQETQYF.

The rearrangement links TRBV7-2 to TRBJ1-4, with D tentatively TRBD1 (6 bases). The V and J ends lost 5 bases and 4 bases respectively, with 11 bases between them. The CDR3 length is 14 residues. CDR1 and CDR2 (germline): SGHTA, FQGNSA. The CDR3 protein is CASSTGQSNEKLFF. The CDR3 nucleotides read TGTGCCAGCAGCACCGGACAGAGTAATGAAAAACTGTTTTTT.

This chain uses TRBV27 with TRBJ1-2; 9 positions match TRBD1. This CDR3 contains 16 residues. The trim removed 5 bases at V and 8 bases at J, leaving 15 bases unmatched. CDR1 and CDR2 from the germline V gene are MNHEY and SMNVEV (reference sequence). This CDR3 reads CASSLSTGGYYGGYTF. CDR3 sequence (DNA): TGTGCCAGCAGTCTTTCTACAGGGGGCTACTATGGCGGCTACACCTTC.

The chain is built from TRBV7-9 and TRBJ2-1, with 7 bases that match TRBD2. J gave up 4 bases and V 5 bases, and 8 bases lay outside the gene matches. Germline-derived CDR1 and CDR2 are SEHNR and FQNEAQ (reference sequence). The CDR3 has 15 amino acids. As DNA, the CDR3 is TGTGCCAGCAGCCCTAGCGGCGGGTCGTACAATGAGCAGTTCTTC. This codes for CASSPSGGSYNEQFF.

This rearrangement joins TRBV28 to TRBJ2-7; D possibly corresponds to TRBD1 (6 bases). This CDR3 contains 16 residues. Germline-derived CDR1 and CDR2 are MDHEN and SYDVKM. Between the trimmed V and J ends, which lost 2 bases and 2 bases, there was a span of 16 bases. CDR3 protein: CASSLDLGGLTYEQYF. CDR3 DNA: TGTGCCAGCAGTTTAGACCTAGGGGGTTTAACCTACGAGCAGTACTTC.

The chain carries TRBV9 and TRBJ2-7; TRBD2 aligns across 7 bases. The V and J ends lost 1 base and 6 bases, in that order; junction bases with no gene match: 10. Germline V gene data show CDR1 as SGDLS and CDR2 as YYNGEE. The CDR3 is made up of 15 amino acids. The CDR3 region is CASSVHRAGVGEQYF. Here the CDR3 DNA reads TGTGCCAGCAGCGTACATCGCGCGGGGGTTGGCGAGCAGTACTTC.

The CDR3 reads CASSYWAGKGTDTQYF. In DNA form, the CDR3 reads TGTGCCAGCAGTTATTGGGCGGGAAAGGGAACAGATACGCAGTATTTT. This chain joins TRBV6-5 and TRBJ2-3; possibly TRBD2 for D (6 bases). Germline V gives CDR1 MNHEY, CDR2 SVGAGI. This CDR3 has 16 residues. Deletions cut 3 bases from V and 3 bases from J, with 16 bases between.

V usage is TRBV6-5 and J usage is TRBJ2-2; tentative D call: TRBD2 (6 bases). CDR3 length equals 14 residues. Trimming removed 8 bases from V and 0 bases from J, with 10 bases in between. The germline CDR1 and CDR2 sequences are MNHEY and SVGAGI. The CDR3: CASWRGPNTGELFF. The DNA of the CDR3 is TGTGCCAGCTGGCGGGGCCCGAACACCGGGGAGCTGTTTTTT.

The gene calls are TRBV11-2 and TRBJ2-3; D not certain. V lost 4 bases and J lost 1, with 6 bases in between. The CDR3 contains 13 residues. CDR1 and CDR2 (germline): SGHAT, FQNNGV. CDR3 sequence reads: CASSYPGTDTQYF. The DNA for the CDR3 is TGTGCCAGCAGCTACCCAGGCACAGATACGCAGTATTTT. Full variable domain (rest looked up from reference TRBV11-2 and TRBJ2-3): EAGVAQSPRYKIIEKRQSVAFWCNPISGHATLYWYQQILGQGPKLLIQFQNNGVVDDSQLPKDRFSAERLKGVDSTLKIQPAKLEDSAVYLCASSYPGTDTQYFGPGTRLTVL.

The chain employs TRBV24-1 and TRBJ2-7, with TRBD1 matching over 8 bases. The CDR3 length is 15 residues. The ends lost 4 bases at V and 2 bases at J; junction bases unmatched: 6. CDR1 and CDR2 (germline): KGHDR, SFDVKD. This CDR3 is CATSDPTGETYEQYF. The CDR3 nucleotides read TGTGCCACCAGTGACCCGACAGGGGAGACCTACGAGCAGTACTTC.